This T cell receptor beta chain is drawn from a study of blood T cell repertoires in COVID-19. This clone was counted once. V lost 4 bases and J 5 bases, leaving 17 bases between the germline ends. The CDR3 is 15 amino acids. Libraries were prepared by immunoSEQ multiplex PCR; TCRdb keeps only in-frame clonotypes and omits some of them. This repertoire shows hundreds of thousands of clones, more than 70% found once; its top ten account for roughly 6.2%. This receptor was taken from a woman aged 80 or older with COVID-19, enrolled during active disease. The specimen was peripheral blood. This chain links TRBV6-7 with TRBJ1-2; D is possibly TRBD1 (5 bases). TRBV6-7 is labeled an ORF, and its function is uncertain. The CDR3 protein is CASSWGVPFRYGYTF. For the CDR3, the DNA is TGTGCCAGCAGTTGGGGGGTCCCCTTTAGGTATGGCTACACCTTC.